This T cell receptor (beta chain) was recorded in a study of cytomegalovirus exposure and HLA in healthy donors. About the research overall: Earlier, 150 million to 200 million T cells were analyzed, and fewer than 120 million unique TCR beta sequences were found among them. Whole-study results and caveats: About 87% or about 30% of the time was how often most TCR beta V segments were productive, according to an earlier analysis. Several V segments, TRBV6-2 and TRBV6-3 among them, could not be told apart and were dropped.

This PCR relied on a set of 60 Vbeta primers and 13 Jbeta primers. Repertoires were generated with immunoSEQ multiplex PCR, while TCRdb's copy carries only in-frame clones and drops some. The table includes 150,000 to 200,000 clones, roughly 80% detected once. V was pared by 1 base and J by 4 bases, with 11 bases between. This CDR3 has 16 residues. The germline gives CDR1 SGHTA, CDR2 FQGNSA. Nominally healthy donors were sampled, though unrecorded immune exposures were likely. About this clone itself: What it binds is unknown.

This sequence joins TRBV7-2 and TRBJ1-6; the D gene is possibly TRBD1 (5 bases). Sequenced: PBMCs. This receptor was obtained from a male donor in good health and CMV-seronegative. The CDR3 nucleotides read TGTGCCAGCAGCTTAGGTCCCAGGGCTTATAATTCACCCCTCCACTTT. It is translated as CASSLGPRAYNSPLHF.